This TCR beta chain was obtained from a study of blood T cell repertoires in COVID-19. TCRdb's copy holds only in-frame clones and misses some; the assay was immunoSEQ multiplex PCR. This table has about 120,000 clones, 80% to 90% appearing once. The germline gives CDR1 KGHDR, CDR2 SFDVKD. CDR3 length: 14 amino acids. V lost 7 bases and J lost 4; bases outside the gene matches: 8. V and J are TRBV24-1 and TRBJ1-1, with 7 nucleotides matching TRBD1. The source material was peripheral blood. This sequence was found in a man aged 70 or older with active or convalescent COVID-19. The CDR3 bases are TGTGCCACCAGGGAGAGACAGGGAGTCACTGAAGCTTTCTTT. This gives the protein CATRERQGVTEAFF.